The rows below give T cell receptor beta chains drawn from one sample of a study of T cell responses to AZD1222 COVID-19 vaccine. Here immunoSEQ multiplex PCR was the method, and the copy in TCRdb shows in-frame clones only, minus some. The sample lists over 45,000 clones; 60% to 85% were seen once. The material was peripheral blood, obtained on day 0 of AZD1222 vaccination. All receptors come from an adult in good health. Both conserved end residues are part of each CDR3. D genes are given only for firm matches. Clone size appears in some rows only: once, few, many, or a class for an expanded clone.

CATGTGMGTDTQYF,TGTGCCACGGGGACAGGGATGGGCACAGATACGCAGTATTTT,14,TRBD1,TRBJ2-3,few,TRBV19
CASSPDSRTGNTIYF,TGCGCCAGCAGCCCGGACAGTAGGACTGGAAACACCATATATTTT,15,.,TRBJ1-3,.,TRBV5-1
CASSRSGQGVNGYTF,TGTGCCAGCAGCCGCAGCGGACAGGGGGTGAATGGCTACACCTTC,15,TRBD1,TRBJ1-2,few,TRBV28
CASSLGEFNEQFF,TGTGCCAGCAGCCTGGGGGAGTTTAATGAGCAGTTCTTC,13,.,TRBJ2-1,once,TRBV28
CASSVRDRDLFLGTEAFF,TGCGCCAGCAGCGTCCGGGACAGGGATCTATTCTTGGGCACTGAAGCTTTCTTT,18,TRBD1,TRBJ1-1,medium-sized,TRBV4-1
CASSYRWELDTQYF,TGTGCCAGCAGTTATAGGTGGGAGTTAGATACGCAGTATTTT,14,.,TRBJ2-3,.,TRBV6-6
CSASLGRDRANYGYTF,TGCAGTGCTAGTCTCGGTAGGGACAGGGCTAACTATGGCTACACCTTC,16,TRBD1,TRBJ1-2,once,TRBV20-1
CASSLASAGGRETQYF,TGTGCCAGCAGCTTGGCCAGCGCGGGGGGCCGGGAGACCCAGTACTTC,16,TRBD2,TRBJ2-5,.,TRBV5-5
CASSLYSGIQETQYF,TGTGCCAGCAGCTTGTATTCGGGGATACAAGAGACCCAGTACTTC,15,.,TRBJ2-5,.,TRBV5-5
CASSQERKGQSTDTQYF,TGTGCCAGCAGCCAAGAACGAAAGGGCCAGAGCACAGATACGCAGTATTTT,17,.,TRBJ2-3,.,TRBV4-2
CASSLATEETQYF,TGCGCCAGCAGCTTGGCGACGGAGGAGACCCAGTACTTC,13,.,TRBJ2-5,.,TRBV5-1
CASTMRGGRPGEQFF,TGTGCCAGCACAATGAGGGGGGGGCGTCCAGGTGAGCAGTTCTTC,15,.,TRBJ2-1,.,TRBV5-4
CASSVDVNEQFF,TGTGCCAGCAGCGTAGACGTAAATGAGCAGTTCTTC,12,.,TRBJ2-1,.,TRBV9
CASTPGLAGSTGELFF,TGTGCCAGCACCCCAGGGCTAGCGGGGTCCACCGGGGAGCTGTTTTTT,16,TRBD2,TRBJ2-2,.,TRBV6-6
CASSLAAQGLNTEAFF,TGTGCCAGCAGCTTAGCCGCGCAGGGGTTGAACACTGAAGCTTTCTTT,16,.,TRBJ1-1,once,TRBV7-2
CASSSGASGSSYNEQFF,TGTGCCAGCAGCTCGGGCGCCAGCGGGAGCTCCTACAATGAGCAGTTCTTC,17,TRBD2,TRBJ2-1,.,TRBV3-1/TRBV3-2
CASSLSQGGGQETQYF,TGTGCCAGCAGCCTTTCCCAGGGAGGAGGTCAAGAGACCCAGTACTTC,16,.,TRBJ2-5,.,TRBV3-1/TRBV3-2
CSASLDKIQPQHF,TGCAGTGCTAGTCTGGACAAAATTCAGCCCCAGCATTTT,13,.,TRBJ1-5,.,TRBV20-1
CASSLLPKAGKGSAF,TGTGCCAGCAGCTTGTTGCCTAAGGCAGGGAAGGGGTCAGCCTTC,15,.,TRBJ1-2,.,TRBV7-8
CASSSYGSSGDTQYF,TGCGCCAGCAGCTCTTATGGGTCTTCGGGGGATACGCAGTATTTT,15,.,TRBJ2-3,.,TRBV5-1
CASSESNRVWAGELFF,TGCGCCAGCAGTGAGTCAAACAGGGTCTGGGCCGGGGAGCTGTTTTTT,16,.,TRBJ2-2,.,TRBV10-2
CASIEHNEQFF,TGTGCCAGCATAGAGCACAATGAGCAGTTCTTC,11,.,TRBJ2-1,.,TRBV27
CASSFGLAGVYEQYF,TGCGCCAGCAGCTTCGGACTAGCGGGAGTGTACGAGCAGTACTTC,15,TRBD2,TRBJ2-7,.,TRBV5-1
CASKGTGGFSGANVLTF,TGTGCCAGCAAAGGCACAGGGGGTTTCTCTGGGGCCAACGTCCTGACTTTC,17,TRBD1,TRBJ2-6,few,TRBV2
CASTRLAANTGELFF,TGTGCCAGCACCCGACTAGCGGCGAACACCGGGGAGCTGTTTTTT,15,TRBD2,TRBJ2-2,.,TRBV3-1/TRBV3-2
CSGEDYEKLFF,TGCAGTGGAGAGGACTATGAAAAACTGTTTTTT,11,.,TRBJ1-4,.,TRBV20-1
CASSGGVATTNEKLFF,TGCGCCAGCAGCGGCGGGGTGGCGACAACTAATGAAAAACTGTTTTTT,16,.,TRBJ1-4,.,TRBV5-1
CASSLGVTGDQPQHF,TGTGCCAGCAGCCTGGGAGTAACGGGCGATCAGCCCCAGCATTTT,15,.,TRBJ1-5,.,TRBV7-2
CATTTSSGSNEQYF,TGTGCCACGACGACCTCTAGCGGGAGCAACGAGCAGTACTTC,14,TRBD2,TRBJ2-7,.,TRBV11-2
CASSLDGTSRYEQYF,TGCGCCAGCAGCTTGGACGGGACTAGCCGATATGAGCAGTACTTC,15,TRBD2,TRBJ2-7,once,TRBV5-1
CASSQALLSRYEQYF,TGTGCCAGCAGCCAAGCTTTACTATCTAGATACGAGCAGTACTTC,15,.,TRBJ2-7,.,TRBV4-2
CASSLFPSGTGELFF,TGTGCCAGCAGTTTATTCCCTAGCGGGACCGGGGAGCTGTTTTTT,15,TRBD2,TRBJ2-2,once,TRBV28
CASSQGPVEGKLFF,TGTGCCAGCAGCCAAGGGCCCGTAGAGGGAAAACTGTTTTTT,14,.,TRBJ1-4,.,TRBV14
CASRNSQPQETQYF,TGTGCCAGCAGGAACAGCCAGCCCCAAGAGACCCAGTACTTC,14,.,TRBJ2-5,.,TRBV6-6
CASTAQVRIMNTEAFF,TGTGCCAGCACCGCCCAGGTCAGAATAATGAACACTGAAGCTTTCTTT,16,.,TRBJ1-1,.,TRBV6-6
CASSAGGHTEAFF,TGTGCCAGCAGCGCGGGGGGGCACACTGAAGCTTTCTTT,13,.,TRBJ1-1,.,TRBV9
CASSSRREGFYGYTF,TGTGCCAGCAGTTCCCGCCGGGAGGGCTTCTATGGCTACACCTTC,15,.,TRBJ1-2,.,TRBV6-2/TRBV6-3
CASIPPFGGGATEAFF,TGTGCCAGTATTCCCCCCTTTGGAGGGGGCGCGACTGAAGCTTTCTTT,16,TRBD1,TRBJ1-1,few,TRBV19
CASSPRDSRDEQFF,TGTGCCAGCAGCCCACGGGACTCACGAGATGAGCAGTTCTTC,14,.,TRBJ2-1,.,TRBV11-3
CASSSTGHSYEQYF,TGTGCCAGCAGCTCGACGGGACACTCCTACGAGCAGTACTTC,14,.,TRBJ2-7,.,TRBV9
CASSTTGRLYEQYF,TGTGCCAGCAGTACCACGGGGCGGCTCTACGAGCAGTACTTC,14,.,TRBJ2-7,.,TRBV27
CAWSLRGLNEKLFF,TGTGCCTGGAGTCTCCGGGGCCTAAATGAAAAACTGTTTTTT,14,.,TRBJ1-4,.,TRBV30